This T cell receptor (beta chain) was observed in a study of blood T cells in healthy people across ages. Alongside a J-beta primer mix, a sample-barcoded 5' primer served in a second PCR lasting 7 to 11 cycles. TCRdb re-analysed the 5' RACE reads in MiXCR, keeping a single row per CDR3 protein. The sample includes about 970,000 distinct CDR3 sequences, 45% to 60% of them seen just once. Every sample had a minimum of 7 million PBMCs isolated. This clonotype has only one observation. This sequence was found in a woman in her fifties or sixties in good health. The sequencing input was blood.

The CDR3 DNA reads TGCAGTGCTAGAGTCAGCGGGAGGAGCACAGATACGCAGTATTTT. This translates into CSARVSGRSTDTQYF. This rearrangement joins TRBV20-1 to TRBJ2-3; 9 nucleotides line up with TRBD2. The V gene end was trimmed by 1 base and the J gene end by 0 bases; junction bases not matched to a gene: 2. Per the germline V gene, CDR1 is DFQATT and CDR2 is SNEGSKA (reference sequence). CDR3 size: 15 residues.